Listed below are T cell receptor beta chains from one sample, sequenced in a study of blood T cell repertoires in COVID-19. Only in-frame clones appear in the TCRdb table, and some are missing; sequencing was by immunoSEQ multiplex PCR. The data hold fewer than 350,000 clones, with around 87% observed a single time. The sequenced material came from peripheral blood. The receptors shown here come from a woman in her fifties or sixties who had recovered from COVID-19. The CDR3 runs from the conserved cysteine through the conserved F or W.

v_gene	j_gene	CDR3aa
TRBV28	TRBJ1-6	CASTPTTGGTAPLHF
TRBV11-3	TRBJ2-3	CASSLEGTSGGTDTQYF
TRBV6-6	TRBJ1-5	CASQEGVTQPQHF
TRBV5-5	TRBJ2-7	CASSRDGGFGEQYF
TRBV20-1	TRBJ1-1	CSARAGGEAFF
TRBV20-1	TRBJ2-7	CSASGREQYF
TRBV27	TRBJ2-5	CASSSRTGEETQYF
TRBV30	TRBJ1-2	CAWSVTANYGYTF
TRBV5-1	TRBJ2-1	CASSGSGFYNEQFF
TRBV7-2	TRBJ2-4	CASSLRPGQGNIQYF
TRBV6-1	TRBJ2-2	CASSGPGTGDTGELFF
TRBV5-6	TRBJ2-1	CASSQTAGGLNEQFF
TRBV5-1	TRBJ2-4	CASSLVQGMWDIQYF
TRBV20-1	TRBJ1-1	CSANGRPEAFF
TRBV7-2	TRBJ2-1	CASSGRGTGSYNEQFF
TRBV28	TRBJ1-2	CASSFLNYGYTF
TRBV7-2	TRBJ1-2	CASSLDGQGTNYGYTF
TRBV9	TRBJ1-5	CASSVGAGELNQPQHF
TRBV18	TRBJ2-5	CASSPGTGDDGETQYF
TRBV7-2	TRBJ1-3	CASSLMGGENTIYF
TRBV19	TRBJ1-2	CASKTDRFSYGYTF
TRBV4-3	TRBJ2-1	CASSLGTDSNEQFF
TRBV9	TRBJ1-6	CASSVGTIGNSPLHF
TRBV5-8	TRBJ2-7	CASSLSRKLASFEQYF
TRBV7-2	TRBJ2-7	CASSPGGYEQYF
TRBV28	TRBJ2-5	CASSFRETQYF
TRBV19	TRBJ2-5	CASSPGQGAGETQYF
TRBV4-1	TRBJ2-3	CASSPSGGRSDTQYF
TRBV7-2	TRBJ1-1	CASSPGLMNTEAFF
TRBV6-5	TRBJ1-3	CASSYSTGHGNTIYF
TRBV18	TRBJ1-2	CASSATEITGYTF
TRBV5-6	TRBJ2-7	CASSEGRYEQYF